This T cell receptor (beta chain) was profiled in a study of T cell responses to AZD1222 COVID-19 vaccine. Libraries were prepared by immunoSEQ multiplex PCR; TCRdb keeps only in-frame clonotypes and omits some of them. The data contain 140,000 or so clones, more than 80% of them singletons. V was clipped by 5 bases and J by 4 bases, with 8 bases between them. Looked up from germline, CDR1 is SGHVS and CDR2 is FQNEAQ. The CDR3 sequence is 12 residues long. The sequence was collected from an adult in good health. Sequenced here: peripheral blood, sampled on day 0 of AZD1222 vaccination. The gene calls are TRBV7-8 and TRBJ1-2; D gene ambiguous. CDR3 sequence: CASSPSRYGYTF. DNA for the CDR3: TGTGCCAGCAGCCCTAGTCGCTATGGCTACACCTTC.